The entry below describes one T cell receptor (beta chain). The record originates from a study of T cell responses to AZD1222 COVID-19 vaccine. Germline V gene data show CDR1 as SGHNT and CDR2 as YYREEE (reference sequence). The CDR3 spans 13 residues. V shed 4 bases and J 6 bases; nucleotides not matched to a gene: 2. This table comes from immunoSEQ multiplex PCR, and its TCRdb copy is limited to in-frame clones, with some not included. The sample includes about 120,000 clones, 70% to 90% of them seen just once. The sequenced sample was peripheral blood, obtained on day 0 of AZD1222 vaccination. The sequence came from an adult in good health. The rearrangement joins TRBV5-4 to TRBJ2-7; TRBD2 aligns across 12 bases. As DNA, the CDR3 is TGTGCCAGCAGCCCGGGACTAGCGGGCGAGCAGTACTTC. It yields the protein CASSPGLAGEQYF. Based on the CDR3 plus reference TRBV5-4 and TRBJ2-7, the full variable domain is ETGVTQSPTHLIKTRGQQVTLRCSSQSGHNTVSWYQQALGQGPQFIFQYYREEENGRGNFPPRFSGLQFPNYSSELNVNALELDDSALYLCASSPGLAGEQYFGPGTRLTVT.